The present T cell receptor (beta chain) was sequenced within a study of molecular identifiers for immune sequencing clone quantification. Germline V gene sequence: CDR1 SQVTM, CDR2 ANQGSEA. V lost 7 bases, J lost 7 bases, and 23 bases lay in between. The CDR3 runs to 14 residues. In TCRdb, the PCR reads were re-called with MiXCR into one record per CDR3 protein. The data show around 460,000 distinct CDR3 sequences, with about 25% seen just once and around 0.8% held by the top ten. Study-wide findings and caveats: The study found clones above 20 RNA copies held over 98% of effector molecules and under 1% in naive cells. Shared barcodes on identical TCR molecules could underestimate the sizes of highly expanded clones.

This clonotype was seen repeatedly, ten times or more. Its target is unknown. The rearrangement uses TRBV29-1 and TRBJ2-7; D is perhaps TRBD1 (6 bases). This clonotype was obtained from a human donor in good health. Some libraries in this study had Jurkat cell RNA spiked in. Sequencing input: naive CD8+ T cells from blood, with Jurkat cell RNA spiked in. The sample's subset: FACS-sorted CD8+CD4-CCR7+CD45RA+ naive T cells. CDR3 sequence reads: CSAEGSGVPGEQYF. CDR3 sequence (DNA): TGCAGCGCCGAGGGGTCAGGGGTTCCGGGGGAGCAGTACTTC.